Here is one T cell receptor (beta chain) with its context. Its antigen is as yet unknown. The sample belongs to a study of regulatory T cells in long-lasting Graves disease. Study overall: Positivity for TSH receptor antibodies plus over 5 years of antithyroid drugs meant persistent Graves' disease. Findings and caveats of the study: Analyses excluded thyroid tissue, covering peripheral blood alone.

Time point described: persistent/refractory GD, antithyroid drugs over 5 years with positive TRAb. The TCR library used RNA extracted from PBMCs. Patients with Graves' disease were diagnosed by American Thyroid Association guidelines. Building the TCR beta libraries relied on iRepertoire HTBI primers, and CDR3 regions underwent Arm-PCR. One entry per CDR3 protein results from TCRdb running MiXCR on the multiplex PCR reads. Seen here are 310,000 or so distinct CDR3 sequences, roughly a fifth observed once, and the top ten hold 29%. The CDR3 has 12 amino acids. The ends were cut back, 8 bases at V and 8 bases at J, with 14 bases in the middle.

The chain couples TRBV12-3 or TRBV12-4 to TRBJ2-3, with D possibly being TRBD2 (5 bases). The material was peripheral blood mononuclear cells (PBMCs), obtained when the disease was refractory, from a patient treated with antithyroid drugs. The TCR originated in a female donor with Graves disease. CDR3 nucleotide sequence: TGTGCCAGCGCGGTAGGAGGAGGTACGCAGTATTTT. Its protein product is CASAVGGGTQYF.